The T cell receptor (beta chain) under discussion was sequenced for a study of blood T cell repertoires in COVID-19. Study information: Donors in the United States, Italy and Spain gave samples during acute or convalescent COVID-19. PBMCs, B-cell-depleted T cells, or T cells were the source of the cDNA or gDNA that made up the material.

CDR3 length: 13 residues. The germline V and J ends were trimmed by 1 base and 5 bases, with 9 bases remaining between them. Germline lookup yields CDR1 KGHSH and CDR2 LQKENI. Data came from immunoSEQ multiplex PCR; TCRdb stores just in-frame clones and leaves some out. The sample comprises around 130,000 clones, around 80% of which are singletons, and under 20% rests with the top ten. The source of this sequence is a man in his 60s with active or convalescent COVID-19. Sequenced material: peripheral blood. The rearrangement links TRBV18 to TRBJ2-7; D perhaps matches TRBD1 (5 bases). The CDR3 coding sequence is TGTGCCAGCTCACCACTGCTAGGGGACGAGCAGTACTTC. Translated: CASSPLLGDEQYF.